A single sample gave rise to the 5 T cell receptor beta chains below, sequenced in a study of T cell changes during pregnancy in multiple sclerosis. Clones were sequenced by immunoSEQ multiplex PCR, and TCRdb holds only the in-frame ones, with some missing. The sample consists of approximately 90,000 clones, around 94% of them appearing once. Sequenced here: peripheral blood, sampled in the third trimester of pregnancy. The receptors were gathered from a female donor with multiple sclerosis, enrolled in a pregnancy study.

Worth noting for this clone: The same CDR3 also results from other DNA sequences found in this sample. V is TRBV27 and J is TRBJ1-1; possibly TRBD1 for D (5 bases). Germline V gives CDR1 MNHEY, CDR2 SMNVEV (reference sequence). The length of the CDR3 is 13 residues. The V gene lost 3 bases and the J gene lost 0 bases, with 5 bases spanning the gap. CDR3 loop: CASSLTVNTEAFF. CDR3 nucleotide sequence: TGTGCCAGCAGTTTGACAGTGAACACTGAAGCTTTCTTT.

This sequence joins TRBV10-3 and TRBJ1-2; TRBD1 matches at 10 bases. The CDR3 extends over 12 amino acids. The germline V gene has CDR1 ENHRY and CDR2 SYGVKD. With V trimmed by 8 bases and J by 8 bases, 5 bases remained unmatched. The CDR3: CAIPGQGNGYTF. The CDR3 DNA is TGTGCCATCCCGGGACAGGGGAACGGCTACACCTTC.

The chain carries TRBV9 and TRBJ2-1; D gene ambiguous. The V end was cut by 0 bases, the J end by 5 bases, with 6 bases between. The CDR3 runs 13 residues. CDR1 and CDR2 (germline): SGDLS, YYNGEE. The CDR3: CASSVETHNEQFF. The CDR3 nucleotides are TGTGCCAGCAGCGTAGAGACTCACAATGAGCAGTTCTTC.

The rearrangement joins TRBV30 to TRBJ1-2; weak D call: TRBD1 (5 bases). Per the germline V gene, CDR1 is GTSNPN and CDR2 is SVGIG (reference sequence). CDR3 length equals 12 residues. Trimming left V 3 bases short and J 7 bases short, with 12 bases between. The CDR3 loop reads CAWSPGGGGYTF. The CDR3 DNA follows: TGTGCCTGGAGCCCGGGGGGGGGTGGCTACACCTTC.

The chain links TRBV9 to TRBJ2-4, with 10 bases aligning to TRBD2. Germline V CDR1 and CDR2: SGDLS, YYNGEE. Trimming removed 3 bases from V and 11 bases from J; junction bases left unmatched: 5. The CDR3 covers 13 residues. CDR3 sequence: CASSGASGSVQYF. Written as DNA, the CDR3 is TGTGCCAGCAGCGGGGCTAGCGGGAGTGTTCAGTACTTC.